This T cell receptor (beta chain) was recovered during a study of CD4+ T cells in melanoma (dated by TCRdb to about 2022). Context from the whole study: The study investigated neoantigen-specific CD4+ T cells in human melanoma. General study outcomes and caveats: Neoantigen-specific CD4+ T cells were reported to be correlated with the function of CD8+ T cells, macrophages and B cells. Neoantigen-specific CD4+ T cells in melanoma were reported to show diverse differentiation states.

The donors were people with melanoma. Library preparation was by the immunoSEQ multiplex PCR assay. TCRdb retrieved this table from immuneACCESS and kept in-frame rearrangements only. Not all clones are present; in checked studies, unresolved V genes account for under half, and no reason is known for the remainder. This sample holds some 6,600 clones; 60% to 80% were observed only once. The top ten hold approximately 30% of the sample. This clone is assessed as medium-sized (0.01 to 0.1%). Its antigen remains unidentified. The input lacks base qualities; no much larger clone sits a single base away. The receptor was derived from a human donor with melanoma. Sequenced: cells from a culture (not recorded whether cultured in vitro).

The DNA sequence is as follows: TGTGCCAGCAGCTCAGGACAGGGCGGTAGTTCACCCCTCCACTTT. It encodes CASSSGQGGSSPLHF. This sequence uses TRBV5-4 and TRBJ1-6; TRBD1 agrees with 8 junctional bases. Including the terminal cysteine and phenylalanine, the CDR3 comprises 15 residues. The kept DNA is CDR3 alone, 45 bases in frame from the first base. V is pruned by 3 bases and J by 9 bases, leaving 8 bases of the junction without a gene match. Reading the germline V gene (reference sequence) gives CDR1 SGHNT and CDR2 YYREEE.